This is a list of T cell receptor beta chains from one sample in a study of T cell responses to AZD1222 COVID-19 vaccine. Repertoires were generated with immunoSEQ multiplex PCR, while TCRdb's copy carries only in-frame clones and drops some. The data contain approximately 150,000 clones, around 94% of them seen just once; the ten biggest clones take up about 4.6%. Specimen: peripheral blood, collected 28 days after the second AZD1222 dose. These receptors all stem from an adult who received the AZD1222 COVID-19 vaccine. CDR3s include the opening cysteine and the closing phenylalanine or tryptophan. The order of the fields is clone size, D gene, J gene, V gene, CDR3 DNA, CDR3 protein. The D gene is left open where the match is weak. For some rows the clone size is stated as once, few or many, or as a class when expanded; others skip it.

>-|-|TRBJ2-1|TRBV2
TGTGCCAGCATTGGACTTCTGGGGGATGAGCAGTTCTTC
CASIGLLGDEQFF
>-|-|TRBJ2-5|TRBV5-1
TGCGCCAGCAGCTTGGGCGGGGCCCAAGAGACCCAGTACTTC
CASSLGGAQETQYF
>-|-|TRBJ2-7|TRBV5-5
TGTGCCAGCAGCTTGCCCCTAAAACAGGGACTCTACGAGCAGTACTTC
CASSLPLKQGLYEQYF
>few|TRBD1|TRBJ2-7|TRBV4-2
TGTGCCAGCAGCCAAGATTTAGTAGGACAGGGGTACGAGCAGTACTTC
CASSQDLVGQGYEQYF
>-|-|TRBJ2-7|TRBV7-9
TGTGCCAGCACCTTGTTGGGGGCCGCCTACGAGCAGTACTTC
CASTLLGAAYEQYF
>-|-|TRBJ1-2|TRBV6-5
TGTGCCAGCAGCCGAACTACGGGGGCGGGCTATGGCTACACCTTC
CASSRTTGAGYGYTF
>-|TRBD2|TRBJ2-3|TRBV9
TGTGCCAGCAGCGTAGCGGCTAGCGGGAAAAGCACAGATACGCAGTATTTT
CASSVAASGKSTDTQYF
>-|-|TRBJ2-5|TRBV7-6
TGTGCCAGCACTAGGTTTGCAGGGGAAAAGTACCAAGAGACCCAGTACTTC
CASTRFAGEKYQETQYF
>-|TRBD1|TRBJ2-7|TRBV28
TGTGCCAGCAGTTTGACAGGGGGCACGTTCTACGAGCAGTACTTC
CASSLTGGTFYEQYF
>-|-|TRBJ1-2|TRBV7-2
TGTGCCAGCAGCGCGGGGCGTGCGGGTTCGCAGGGCTACACCTTC
CASSAGRAGSQGYTF
>-|-|TRBJ1-1|TRBV27
TGTGCCAGCAGGGGGCGGGGAGGGGACACTGAAGCTTTCTTT
CASRGRGGDTEAFF
>-|-|TRBJ2-5|TRBV2
TGTGCCAGCAGTGAAGCGGGCTGGCCTCAGGAGACCCAGTACTTC
CASSEAGWPQETQYF
>-|TRBD1|TRBJ2-2|TRBV4-1
TGCGCCAGCAGCCAATGGACAGGGACCGGCGGGGAGCTGTTTTTT
CASSQWTGTGGELFF
>-|TRBD1|TRBJ1-3|TRBV9
TGTGCCAGCAGCGTAACCGGGACAGGGGGCTTAGGTGGAAACACCATATATTTT
CASSVTGTGGLGGNTIYF
>-|-|TRBJ1-4|TRBV3-1/TRBV3-2
TGTGCCAGCAGCCAAGATTTTAGGGAAAAACTGTTTTTT
CASSQDFREKLFF
>-|-|TRBJ2-5|TRBV11-3
TGTGCCAGCAGCTTAGGAAGCCCGGGATCTTTCCAAGAGACCCAGTACTTC
CASSLGSPGSFQETQYF
>once|TRBD2|TRBJ2-1|TRBV2
TGTGCCAGCAGTGGCCCGGTGATAGCGGGAGAACTTGAGCAGTTCTTC
CASSGPVIAGELEQFF
>-|TRBD2|TRBJ2-2|TRBV18
TGTGCCAGCTCACCACGGCTAGCGGTGAACACCGGGGAGCTGTTTTTT
CASSPRLAVNTGELFF
>-|-|TRBJ2-3|TRBV28
TGTGCCAGCAGTCCGGGGGGACACCTGCCGTATTTT
CASSPGGHLPYF
>-|TRBD2|TRBJ2-3|TRBV2
TGTGCCAGCAGTGAAGTAGCGGGGGGGCCTAGCACAGATACGCAGTATTTT
CASSEVAGGPSTDTQYF
>-|TRBD2|TRBJ2-7|TRBV5-1
TGCGCCAGCAGCCTGGTGGGGACTAGCGGGTCCTACGAGCAGTACTTC
CASSLVGTSGSYEQYF
>-|-|TRBJ2-7|TRBV24-1
TGTGCCACCAGTAGGTCGGGAGCCTACGAGCAGTACTTC
CATSRSGAYEQYF
>-|-|TRBJ2-7|TRBV5-6
TGTGCCAGCAGCTTCCTTACAGGGTTAGCGGCCTACGAGCAGTACTTC
CASSFLTGLAAYEQYF
>-|-|TRBJ1-5|TRBV18
TGTGCCAGCTCTCTTGACAGCAATCAGCCCCAGCATTTT
CASSLDSNQPQHF
>once|TRBD1|TRBJ1-6|TRBV7-9
TGTGCCAGCAGCTTGGATGGGACAGCTCATAATTCACCCCTCCACTTT
CASSLDGTAHNSPLHF
>-|TRBD2|TRBJ2-1|TRBV2
TGTGCTTCTCAAAGGTCTAGCGGGAGGGGCAATGAGCAGTTCTTC
CASQRSSGRGNEQFF
>few|-|TRBJ1-6|TRBV5-5
TGTGCCAGCAGCTTGGGCAGCCAGAATTCACCCCTCCACTTT
CASSLGSQNSPLHF
>few|TRBD1|TRBJ1-2|TRBV5-1
TGCGCCAGCAGCTTGATCCCTGCAGGGGGCGGTCTTAGCTACACCTTC
CASSLIPAGGGLSYTF
>-|-|TRBJ2-5|TRBV5-1
TGCGCCAGCAGCTTGGTAGTGGCTAGCCAAGAGACCCAGTACTTC
CASSLVVASQETQYF
>-|-|TRBJ2-7|TRBV3-1/TRBV3-2
TGTGCCAGCAGCCAAGTGCTAACTAGGGGAGTCTACGAGCAGTACTTC
CASSQVLTRGVYEQYF
>-|-|TRBJ2-7|TRBV3-1/TRBV3-2
TGTGCCAGCAGCCAAGAAGGGGGGGAGCAGTACTTC
CASSQEGGEQYF
>-|-|TRBJ1-2|TRBV5-6
TGTGCCAGCAGTTCAAGGGGGGGCTCATACTATGGCTACACCTTC
CASSSRGGSYYGYTF
>-|-|TRBJ2-7|TRBV19
TGTGCCAGTACTCCGGCCGCCGGGAACGCCTACGAGCAGTACTTC
CASTPAAGNAYEQYF
>-|-|TRBJ1-1|TRBV3-1/TRBV3-2
TGTGCCAGCAGCCAGCCCGGGGCCCTGAACACTGAAGCTTTCTTT
CASSQPGALNTEAFF
>-|TRBD1|TRBJ1-1|TRBV3-1/TRBV3-2
TGTGCCAGCAGCCACCAACAGGGGAGGAACACTGAAGCTTTCTTT
CASSHQQGRNTEAFF
>-|-|TRBJ2-7|TRBV2
TGTGCCAGCAGCTCCACCTACGAGCAGTACTTC
CASSSTYEQYF
>-|TRBD2|TRBJ2-7|TRBV6-5
TGTGCCTCGAGGCTAGCGGGAGCCTACGAGCAGTACTTC
CASRLAGAYEQYF
>once|TRBD1|TRBJ2-2|TRBV24-1
TGTGCCACCAGTGATAAGGGACAGGGGGCCGGGGAGCTGTTTTTT
CATSDKGQGAGELFF
>-|-|TRBJ2-7|TRBV5-1
TGCGCCAGCAGCTTATACAGGGTGGGTAATTACGAGCAGTACTTC
CASSLYRVGNYEQYF
>-|-|TRBJ1-1|TRBV10-3
TGTGCCATCAGGGGTATGGGGTGGTACACTGAAGCTTTCTTT
CAIRGMGWYTEAFF
>-|TRBD2|TRBJ2-1|TRBV29-1
TGCAGCGTTGAAGTGGGCGGGAGGTATAATGAGCAGTTCTTC
CSVEVGGRYNEQFF
>-|-|TRBJ2-1|TRBV9
TGTGCCAGCAGCGCGACGGGTCGCTCGGGGAATGAGCAGTTCTTC
CASSATGRSGNEQFF
>-|-|TRBJ1-6|TRBV28
TGTGCCAGCAGTTTAATACAGGGTAATTCACCCCTCCACTTT
CASSLIQGNSPLHF
>-|-|TRBJ1-5|TRBV6-5
TGTGCCAGCAGCCAGTGGCCCCAGCATTTT
CASSQWPQHF
>-|-|TRBJ2-1|TRBV29-1
TGCAGCGTTGATCGGTCGGGGGTCTCCTACAATGAGCAGTTCTTC
CSVDRSGVSYNEQFF
>-|-|TRBJ2-1|TRBV29-1
TGCAGCGTCTTGGGCGGGGCCATAGAATACAATGAGCAGTTCTTC
CSVLGGAIEYNEQFF
>-|TRBD2|TRBJ2-7|TRBV7-3
TGTGCCAGCAGCTGTCCCGGGACTAGCGGGACCTACGAGCAGTACTTC
CASSCPGTSGTYEQYF
>-|-|TRBJ1-1|TRBV5-4
TGTGCCAGCAGCACCGACAGACTGAACACTGAAGCTTTCTTT
CASSTDRLNTEAFF
>-|TRBD1|TRBJ1-1|TRBV19
TGTGCCAGTAGTACTGGGACAGGCTGGTTCGCTTTCTTT
CASSTGTGWFAFF
>once|TRBD1|TRBJ1-6|TRBV5-4
TGTGCCAGCAGCCTGGGACAGGGTACAGTAGAGTCACCCCTCCACTTT
CASSLGQGTVESPLHF
>-|TRBD1|TRBJ2-5|TRBV5-1
TGCGCCAGCAGCCCGCCGGGACAGCAAGAGACCCAGTACTTC
CASSPPGQQETQYF
>-|-|TRBJ2-7|TRBV24-1
TGTGCCACCAGTGCCGCTTGGGGGGCTGGCGAGCAGTACTTC
CATSAAWGAGEQYF
>-|-|TRBJ2-7|TRBV21-1
TGTGCCAGCAGCAAAGCCTCTAGGGGAGCCTACGAGCAGTACTTC
CASSKASRGAYEQYF